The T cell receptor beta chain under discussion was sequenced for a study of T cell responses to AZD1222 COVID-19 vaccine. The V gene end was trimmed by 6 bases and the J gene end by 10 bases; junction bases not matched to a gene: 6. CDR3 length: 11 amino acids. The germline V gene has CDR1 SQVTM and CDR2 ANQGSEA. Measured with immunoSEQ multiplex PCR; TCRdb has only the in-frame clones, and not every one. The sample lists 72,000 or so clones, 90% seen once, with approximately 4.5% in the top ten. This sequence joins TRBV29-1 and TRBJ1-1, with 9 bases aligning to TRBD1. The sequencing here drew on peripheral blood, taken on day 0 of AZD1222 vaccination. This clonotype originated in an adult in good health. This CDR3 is CSVGQGQRAFF. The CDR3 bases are TGCAGCGTGGGACAGGGTCAGCGAGCTTTCTTT.